This TCR beta chain stems from a study of cytomegalovirus exposure and HLA in healthy donors listed by TCRdb under 2017. As for the study more broadly: An earlier analysis of roughly 610 of the donors reported 250 to 350 Gb of sequence data and 95 million to 140 million unique TCR beta sequences obtained from roughly 180 million T cells. The study aimed to test whether signatures of past pathogen exposure could be identified by cataloging public T cell receptors. An early release that covered about 640 HLA-typed donors contained about 300 gigabases of sequencing data and 80 million or so unique TCR sequences. All discovery cohort repertoires had been generated using a single sequencing platform. A later genetic analysis used genome-wide SNP genotypes for about three fifths of the 666 donors, treating that subset as a discovery cohort. Donor age, sex, ethnicity and CMV serostatus were compiled alongside the repertoire data. Among about 370 genotyped donors of the cohort, an average of around 250,000 unique TCR beta nucleotide sequences was sequenced per donor, of which 15% to 20% were non-productive. A later analysis re-examined previously published TCR beta repertoires from just over 650 donors and added high-resolution HLA genotyping to investigate patterns of TCR occurrence. Four to six DR-DQ haplotypes were handled as single units for association and clustering because linkage in the cohort was strong. In addition to the first cohort of around 670 subjects, a separate validation cohort of under 150 different subjects was used. Rather than using new phenotypic data, the later analysis identified candidate immune exposures from TCR beta sequences and from how often those sequences occurred across donors. The study profiled the T cell repertoires of under 850 subjects by immunosequencing and related them to cytomegalovirus serostatus. High-throughput TCR immunosequencing, statistical association of individual TCRs with disease status, and machine learning were combined to predict cytomegalovirus infection status. Of the 300 to 500 genotyped donors, more than 75% were placed in the genetic ancestry cluster associated with self-reported Caucasian donors. Both class I and class II loci were covered by HLA typing, at four-digit resolution. An earlier analysis of nearly 600 of the donors applied high-throughput TCR beta sequencing to assess whether each TCR beta V gene segment acted as functional or pseudogenic. The number of typed donors differed by locus: roughly 620-640 for A, B, C, DRB1 and DQB1; approximately 520 for DQA1; approximately 600 for DPA1; and around 490 for DPB1. What the study reported, not specific to this receptor: When HLA alleles, especially DR and DQ, strongly co-occurred, attributing TCR associations to individual alleles was difficult. CMV serostatus was the only immune exposure information available for the cohort. A further reported finding was that TCR beta sequences accurately predicted the HLA-A and HLA-B alleles for most subjects in the first cohort. A later analysis associated about 17,000 TCR beta sequences with specific HLA alleles at a false discovery rate of 0.05. A later analysis found that HLA-associated TCR beta chains were more clonally expanded and had lower generation probabilities than equally common non-associated chains. Only TCR beta chains were sequenced in this cohort, and the absence of alpha or paired-chain data limited detectable features. HLA typing was unavailable for some donors at each locus, so association tests used only the typed subset. Roughly uniform sequencing depth across donors was assumed in presence/absence analyses, although this assumption may not hold. In a later genetic analysis, fewer N-insertions in productive TCRs were reported among donors in an Asian-associated ancestry cluster than the roughly 700-donor mean. In both the original and validation cohorts, the classifier was reported to diagnose cytomegalovirus status with high specificity and sensitivity. Because the 87-base-pair reads could not distinguish some IMGT-functional V segments, including TRBV6-2 and TRBV6-3, those segments were excluded. The study listed around 160 TCR beta chains as associated with cytomegalovirus. A group of highly shared sequence variants was considered likely to be a technical artifact of the sequencing pipeline. The authors suggested that the approach could potentially be generalized to other disease states and immunological phenotypes. Some 15 rarely observed V segments, including chromosome 9 orphons, were excluded from the earlier analysis of several hundred of the donors because counts were too low. Most CMV-associated TCR beta chains appeared to be HLA-restricted in a later analysis, and the HLA associations seemed to be driven largely by CMV exposure. A later analysis found that TCR association rates varied across HLA loci, with DRB1 alleles showing the most associated TCRs and HLA-C alleles the fewest. In a later analysis, several top co-occurrence clusters were reported to appear linked to parvovirus B19, influenza, CMV and Epstein-Barr virus. Linkage disequilibrium might explain the correlated functional status among segregating V segments, but an unknown experimental factor could not be excluded. In vitro tests confirmed that a few of the cytomegalovirus-associated TCR beta chains recognize cytomegalovirus antigens. An association between a missense DCLRE1C variant and V-gene and J-gene trimming of TCR beta chains was found in a later genetic analysis and replicated in an independent cohort. In an earlier analysis of about 600 of the donors, most TCR beta V segments appeared in productive rearrangements about 87% or about 30% of the time, broadly matching IMGT annotations. Most TCR sequences were seen in very few donors, while some public TCRs were found in many individuals.

The library was produced with the immunoSEQ multiplex PCR assay. For the multiplex PCR, a mixture combining 60 forward primers for TCR Vbeta segments and 13 reverse primers for TCR Jbeta segments was used. A multiplex PCR assay on genomic DNA amplified the CDR3 region of rearranged TCR beta genes. The Illumina HiSeq System was used to sequence the amplified TCR beta libraries as 87-base-pair reads. In the authors' own workflow: In a later analysis, some 80 million unique TCR beta chains were counted across the 500 to 700 repertoires, and around 11 million of these chains were shared by at least two donors. A nearest-neighbor algorithm error-corrected the raw reads and collapsed the reads into unique sequences, merging closely related sequences to remove PCR and sequencing errors. To assign V, D and J gene segments, CDR3 sequences were aligned to IMGT reference sequences. Each retained sequence needed at least a six-nucleotide match to both a V gene segment and a J gene segment. Rearrangements were classified as productive when the CDR3 lacked stop codons and remained in frame with V and J, and all other rearrangements were classified as non-productive. CDR3 was defined according to IMGT convention as the region running from the second conserved V-encoded cysteine to the conserved J-encoded phenylalanine. In an earlier analysis of around 600 of the donors, sequences lacking an unambiguous match to a single V gene segment were excluded. An earlier analysis of fewer than 650 of the donors classified V segments as functional when productive rearrangements were above 56.7% and as segregating when the standard deviation between donors was above 5%. A statistical classification framework was developed to diagnose cytomegalovirus status using the catalog of TCR beta chain sequences. In a later analysis, V and J genes were assigned by comparing TCR nucleotide sequences against IMGT/GENE-DB human TR gene sequences. A later analysis assigned CDR3 sequences and most-parsimonious VDJ recombination scenarios with the TCRdist pipeline. In a later analysis, each TCR beta chain was defined by its CDR3 amino acid sequence together with its V-gene family, and reads without a unique V-gene family were excluded. In a later analysis, approximately 640 highly shared, low-generation-probability nucleotide sequences were removed to address suspected cross-contamination and a sequencing artifact. In a later analysis, a clonal expansion index for each public chain was calculated from normalized within-repertoire ranks of inferred template counts. In a later analysis, generation probabilities were computed with a VDJ recombination model fitted to out-of-frame rearrangements, and the resulting probabilities were checked against IGoR. In a later analysis, hypergeometric tests were used to score TCR-TCR, TCR-HLA and TCR-CMV co-occurrence, with a repertoire-size bias correction applied to TCR pairs. False discovery rates were estimated in a later analysis by permuting HLA or CMV assignments 20 times. A later analysis grouped co-occurring TCRs with DBSCAN, adding TCRdist sequence similarity when clustering within HLA-allele-positive subsets. Repertoires with fewer than 30,000 or more than 120,000 public chains were left out of co-occurrence clustering, as were roughly five repertoires with anomalous nucleotide sharing. The source is immuneACCESS, and TCRdb retained only in-frame sequences with V and J called. Part of the clones is not carried over; for the studies checked, unresolved V genes explain less than half of this, and the remainder is unexplained. That table supplies the V and J calls and clone size; D and trimming were determined from the DNA. This sample lists fewer than 200,000 clones; 75% to 90% were detected once. About 4.3% of the sample comes from the top ten.

As encoded in the germline V gene, CDR1 is SGHTS while CDR2 is YDEGEE. The V and J ends are trimmed by 4 bases and 5 bases, leaving 7 bases between them. There are 12 amino acids in the CDR3, from cysteine to phenylalanine inclusive. The kept DNA is CDR3 alone, 36 bases in frame from the first base. The cohort was made up of approximately 700 healthy bone marrow donors. All cohort members were sampled while nominally healthy, although unrecorded immune exposures were likely present. The donor tested CMV seropositive and was one of the 289 seropositive cohort members. A peripheral blood sample was provided by each donor, and peripheral blood mononuclear cells were used for TCR beta sequencing. Genomic DNA extraction from the blood cell samples was performed with the Qiagen DNeasy Blood Extraction Kit. As for this clone: No cognate antigen has been identified for it. Base qualities are missing; no much larger clone stands one base away.

Sequencing was performed on PBMCs. Rearrangement joined TRBV5-8 to TRBJ1-5; the D gene is unclear. This TCR came from a woman between 45 and 60 years old in good health and CMV-seropositive. The encoded CDR3 is CASSLSHQPQHF. The nucleotide sequence reads TGTGCCAGCAGCCTTTCTCATCAGCCCCAGCATTTT.